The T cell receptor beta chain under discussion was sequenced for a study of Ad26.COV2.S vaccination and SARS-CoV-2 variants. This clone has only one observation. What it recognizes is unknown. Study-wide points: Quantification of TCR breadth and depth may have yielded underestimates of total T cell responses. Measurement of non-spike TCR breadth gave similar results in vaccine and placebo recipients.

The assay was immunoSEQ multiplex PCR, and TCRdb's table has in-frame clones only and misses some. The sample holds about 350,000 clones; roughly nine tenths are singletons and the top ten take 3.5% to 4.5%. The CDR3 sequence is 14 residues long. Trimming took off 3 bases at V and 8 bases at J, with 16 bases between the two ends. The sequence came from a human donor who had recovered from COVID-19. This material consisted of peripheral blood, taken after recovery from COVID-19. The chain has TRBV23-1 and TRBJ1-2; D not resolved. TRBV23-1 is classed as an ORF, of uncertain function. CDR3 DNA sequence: TGCGCCAGCAGTCATCGATGCCCGGGTGAGGGCTACACCTTC. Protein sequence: CASSHRCPGEGYTF.